The 18 T cell receptor beta chains given below trace back to one sample, sequenced in a study of graft-versus-host responses after intestinal transplantation listed by TCRdb under 2021. Libraries came from the immunoSEQ multiplex PCR assay. TCRdb obtained this table from immuneACCESS and retained in-frame rearrangements with V and J assigned. These tables miss some clones; where compared with another copy, unresolved V genes account for less than half of the shortfall, and the remainder is unexplained. The sample records around 18,000 clones, over 70% of which are singletons. The top ten constitute 1.5% to 2% of the sample. Sequencing was performed on PBMCs, taken 14 days after transplant. The source is a human patient who received an intestinal transplant, so some T cells may come from the graft donor.

This clone was counted only a few times. The chain uses TRBV6-1 and TRBJ2-1; D could derive from TRBD1 or TRBD2 (7 bases each). The CDR3 totals 14 residues. Germline values: CDR1 MNHNS, CDR2 SASEGT. The V and J ends lost 8 bases and 0 bases respectively, with 11 bases between them. The CDR3 nucleotides are TGTGCCAGCGGGAGGGGGCTCTCCTACAATGAGCAGTTCTTC. Translation gives CASGRGLSYNEQFF.

The chain links TRBV19 to TRBJ1-1; D unresolved. Germline V gene lookup returns CDR1 LNHDA and CDR2 SQIVND (reference sequence). The ends were cut back, 11 bases at V and 2 bases at J, with 9 bases in the middle. The CDR3 spans 11 residues. The CDR3 sequence: CAVYKNTEAFF. The CDR3 DNA reads TGTGCCGTGTACAAAAACACTGAAGCTTTCTTT.

CDR3 in DNA: TGTGCCAGCAGTTTAAGGGGTAATGGACACTCCTACGAGCAGTACTTC. It translates to CASSLRGNGHSYEQYF. This chain joins TRBV27 and TRBJ2-7; perhaps TRBD1 as D (5 bases). This CDR3 has 16 residues. Trimming shortened V by 2 bases and J by 0 bases, and 14 bases separated the two germline ends. Germline V lookup: CDR1 MNHEY, CDR2 SMNVEV (reference sequence).

The V call is TRBV6-1, the J call TRBJ1-5; D remains ambiguous. The CDR3 extends over 13 amino acids. Germline-derived CDR1 and CDR2 are MNHNS and SASEGT. Trimming took 1 base from V and 2 from J, leaving 3 bases between them. CDR3 in DNA: TGTGCCAGCAGTGAAGTGGGCAATCAGCCCCAGCATTTT. This encodes CASSEVGNQPQHF.

This sequence joins TRBV9 and TRBJ1-6; D gene uncertain. Per germline, CDR1 SGDLS and CDR2 YYNGEE. The V end was cut by 3 bases, the J end by 0 bases, with 7 bases between. This CDR3 contains 15 residues. CDR3 region: CASSADGSYNSPLHF. The CDR3 DNA sequence: TGTGCCAGCAGCGCAGACGGCTCCTATAATTCACCCCTCCACTTT.

CDR3 amino acids: CASSQDERGGTEAFF. CDR3 nucleotide sequence: TGCGCCAGCAGCCAAGATGAAAGGGGCGGCACTGAAGCTTTCTTT. The J gene is TRBJ1-1, the V gene TRBV4-1; tentative D call: TRBD1 (5 bases). The CDR3 is 15 amino acids. Trimming pared 0 bases from V and 4 bases from J, leaving 12 bases between. CDR1 MGHRA and CDR2 YSYEKL come from the germline V gene.

The chain uses TRBV6-4 and TRBJ2-1, with TRBD2 matching 7 bases. From germline, CDR1 is MRHNA and CDR2 SNTAGT. The CDR3 length is 11 residues. Unmatched junction bases numbered 0, after V lost 4 bases and J lost 9 bases. In nucleotides, the CDR3 is TGTGCCAGCAGTGGCGGGAGTGAGCAGTTCTTC. It specifies CASSGGSEQFF.

The chain carries TRBV4-1 and TRBJ2-5; no firm D call. This CDR3 has 14 residues. CDR1 and CDR2 (germline): MGHRA, YSYEKL. V was pared by 0 bases and J by 4 bases, with 9 bases between. CDR3 in DNA: TGCGCCAGCAGCCAAGAGGTTGGGCCAGAGACCCAGTACTTC. Its translation is CASSQEVGPETQYF.

In this sample, this clone turned up once. The chain links TRBV19 to TRBJ2-7; TRBD1 aligns across 12 bases. V shed 3 bases, J shed 6 bases, and the junction held 3 bases outside the gene matches. Germline CDR1 and CDR2: LNHDA and SQIVND (reference sequence). The CDR3 runs to 14 residues. The chain's CDR3 is CASSMGTGGAEQYF. The CDR3 nucleotides read TGTGCCAGTAGTATGGGGACAGGGGGCGCCGAGCAGTACTTC.

The chain joins TRBV6-1 to TRBJ2-7, with D possibly being TRBD1 (6 bases). This CDR3 has 12 amino acids. Deletions cut 4 bases from V and 2 bases from J, with 6 bases between. Germline V gene sequence: CDR1 MNHNS, CDR2 SASEGT. Here the CDR3 DNA reads TGTGCCAGCAGTGGGACAGCCTACGAGCAGTACTTC. Translation gives CASSGTAYEQYF.

This chain connects TRBV5-4 to TRBJ1-1; D perhaps matches TRBD1 (5 bases). Trimming left V 0 bases short and J 5 bases short, with 8 bases between. CDR1 is SGHNT, CDR2 YYREEE, per germline (reference sequence). The CDR3 contains 13 residues. CDR3 bases: TGTGCCAGCAGCTTGGCCTCAGGGACTGAAGCTTTCTTT. Protein: CASSLASGTEAFF.

In its sample, this clone was seen a few times. The chain couples TRBV4-1 to TRBJ1-5, with D possibly matching TRBD1 (5 bases). V was trimmed by 0 bases and J by 2 bases, leaving 8 bases between them. Germline values: CDR1 MGHRA, CDR2 YSYEKL. This CDR3 spans 15 amino acids. The CDR3 here is CASSQDGGGNQPQHF. The CDR3 nucleotides are TGCGCCAGCAGCCAAGACGGGGGGGGCAATCAGCCCCAGCATTTT.

This chain connects TRBV19 to TRBJ1-6; D call uncertain. The CDR3 is made up of 13 amino acids. Trimming pared 5 bases from V and 9 bases from J, leaving 11 bases between. The germline V gene encodes CDR1 LNHDA and CDR2 SQIVND (reference sequence). CDR3 loop: CASSPRLGSPLHF. Written as DNA, the CDR3 is TGTGCCAGTAGTCCTCGTCTGGGTTCACCCCTCCACTTT.

This rearrangement joins TRBV4-1 to TRBJ2-5; D ambiguous. The germline CDR1 and CDR2 sequences are MGHRA and YSYEKL. Trimming shortened V by 0 bases and J by 6 bases, and 8 bases separated the two germline ends. The CDR3 contains 13 residues. CDR3 loop: CASSQENGQTQYF. In DNA form, the CDR3 reads TGCGCCAGCAGCCAAGAGAATGGGCAGACCCAGTACTTC.

The rearrangement links TRBV7-8 to TRBJ1-2, with D maybe TRBD1 (5 bases). The length of the CDR3 is 17 residues. Germline loops: CDR1 SGHVS, CDR2 FQNEAQ. Trimming shortened V by 1 base and J by 6 bases, and 21 bases separated the two germline ends. The CDR3 sequence is CASSLGRTRVTSDGYTF. For the CDR3, the DNA is TGTGCCAGCAGCTTAGGAAGGACAAGGGTAACCTCAGATGGCTACACCTTC. Full variable domain (missing parts from reference TRBV7-8 and TRBJ1-2): GAGVSQSPRYKVAKRGQDVALRCDPISGHVSLFWYQQALGQGPEFLTYFQNEAQLDKSGLPSDRFFAERPEGSVSTLKIQRTQQEDSAVYLCASSLGRTRVTSDGYTFGSGTRLTVV.

The chain links TRBV28 to TRBJ2-1; D gene unclear. V lost 5 bases to trimming and J lost 6 bases, with 11 bases between them. The germline V gene encodes CDR1 MDHEN and CDR2 SYDVKM. The CDR3 has 13 residues. The chain's CDR3 is CASSRTSLNEQFF. The CDR3 nucleotides are TGTGCCAGCAGTCGGACCTCCCTCAATGAGCAGTTCTTC.

V usage is TRBV14 and J usage is TRBJ2-1; the match to TRBD1 covers 9 bases. J gave up 7 bases and V 3 bases, and 7 bases lay outside the gene matches. CDR1 is SGHDN and CDR2 is FVKESK in the germline V gene. The CDR3 is made up of 15 amino acids. DNA for the CDR3: TGTGCCAGCAGCCACATACAGGGGGCTAGGAATGAGCAGTTCTTC. Residues: CASSHIQGARNEQFF.

The V call is TRBV6-5, the J call TRBJ2-3; 9 positions agree with TRBD2. The germline CDR1 and CDR2 sequences are MNHEY and SVGAGI. After removal of 0 bases from V and 3 bases from J, the junction contained 1 base not matched to a gene. The CDR3 totals 15 residues. The CDR3 DNA reads as TGTGCCAGCAGTTACTCTAGCGGGAGAACAGATACGCAGTATTTT. Its protein is CASSYSSGRTDTQYF.